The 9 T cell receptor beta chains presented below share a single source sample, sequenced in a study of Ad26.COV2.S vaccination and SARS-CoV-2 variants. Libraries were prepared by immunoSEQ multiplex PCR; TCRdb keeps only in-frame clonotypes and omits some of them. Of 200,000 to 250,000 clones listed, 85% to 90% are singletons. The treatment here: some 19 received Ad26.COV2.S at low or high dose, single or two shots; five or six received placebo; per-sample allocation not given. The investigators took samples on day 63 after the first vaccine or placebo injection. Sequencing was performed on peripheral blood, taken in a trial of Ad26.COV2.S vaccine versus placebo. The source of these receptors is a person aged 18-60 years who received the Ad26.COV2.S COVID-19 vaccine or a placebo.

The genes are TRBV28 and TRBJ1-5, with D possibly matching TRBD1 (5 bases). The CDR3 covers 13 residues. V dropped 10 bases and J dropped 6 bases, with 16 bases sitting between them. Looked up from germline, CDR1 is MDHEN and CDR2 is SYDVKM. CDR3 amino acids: CATQVGGIQPQHF. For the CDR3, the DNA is TGTGCCACCCAGGTGGGGGGGATTCAGCCCCAGCATTTT.

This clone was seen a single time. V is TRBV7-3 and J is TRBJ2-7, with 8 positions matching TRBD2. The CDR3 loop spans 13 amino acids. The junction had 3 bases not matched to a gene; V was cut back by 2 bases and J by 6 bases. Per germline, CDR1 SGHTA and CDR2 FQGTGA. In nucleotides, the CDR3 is TGTGCCAGCAGCTTAGCGGGAGGAGCCGAGCAGTACTTC. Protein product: CASSLAGGAEQYF.

The CDR3 bases are TGTGCCAGCAGTGAGTCCGGGGAGCTGTTTTTT. This codes for CASSESGELFF. The V gene is TRBV2, the J gene TRBJ2-2; D gene unclear. This CDR3 spans 11 amino acids. V was shortened by 3 bases and J by 6 bases, with 2 bases between the two germline ends. Germline V gene lookup returns CDR1 SNHLY and CDR2 FYNNEI. Drawing the rest from reference TRBV2 and TRBJ2-2, the complete variable domain is EPEVTQTPSHQVTQMGQEVILRCVPISNHLYFYWYRQILGQKVEFLVSFYNNEISEKSEIFDDQFSVERPDGSNFTLKIRSTKLEDSAMYFCASSESGELFFGEGSRLTVL.

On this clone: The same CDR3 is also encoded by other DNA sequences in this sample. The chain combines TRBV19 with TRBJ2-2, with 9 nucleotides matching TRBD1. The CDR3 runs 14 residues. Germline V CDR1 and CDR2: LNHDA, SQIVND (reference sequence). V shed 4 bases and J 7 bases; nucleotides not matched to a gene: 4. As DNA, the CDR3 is TGTGCCAGTAGTACACAGGGGGCGGGCGGGGAGCTGTTTTTT. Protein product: CASSTQGAGGELFF. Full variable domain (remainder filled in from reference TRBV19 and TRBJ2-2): DGGITQSPKYLFRKEGQNVTLSCEQNLNHDAMYWYRQDPGQGLRLIYYSQIVNDFQKGDIAEGYSVSREKKESFPLTVTSAQKNPTAFYLCASSTQGAGGELFFGEGSRLTVL.

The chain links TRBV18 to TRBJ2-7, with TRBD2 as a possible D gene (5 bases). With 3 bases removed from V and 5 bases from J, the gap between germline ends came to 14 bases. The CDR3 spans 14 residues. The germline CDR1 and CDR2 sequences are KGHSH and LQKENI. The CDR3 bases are TGTGCCAGCTCACCTGGAGGTGTCGGGAACGAGCAGTACTTC. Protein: CASSPGGVGNEQYF.

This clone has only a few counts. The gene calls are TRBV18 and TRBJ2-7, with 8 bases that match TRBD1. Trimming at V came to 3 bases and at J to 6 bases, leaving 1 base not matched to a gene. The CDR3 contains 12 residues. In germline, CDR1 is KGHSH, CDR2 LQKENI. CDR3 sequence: CASSPTGAEQYF. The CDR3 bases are TGTGCCAGCTCACCGACAGGGGCCGAGCAGTACTTC.

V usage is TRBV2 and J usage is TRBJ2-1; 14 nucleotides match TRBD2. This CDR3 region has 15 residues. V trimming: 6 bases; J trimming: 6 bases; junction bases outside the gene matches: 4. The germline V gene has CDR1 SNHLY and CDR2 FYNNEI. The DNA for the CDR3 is TGTGCCAGCAGGCCGGGACTAGCGGGAGCCAATGAGCAGTTCTTC. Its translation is CASRPGLAGANEQFF.

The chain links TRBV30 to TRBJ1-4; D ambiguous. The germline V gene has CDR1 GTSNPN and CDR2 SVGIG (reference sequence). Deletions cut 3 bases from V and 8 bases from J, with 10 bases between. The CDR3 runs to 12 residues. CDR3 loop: CAWSAIKEKLFF. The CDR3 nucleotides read TGTGCCTGGAGCGCTATAAAGGAAAAACTGTTTTTT. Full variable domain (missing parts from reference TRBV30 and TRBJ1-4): SQTIHQWPATLVQPVGSPLSLECTVEGTSNPNLYWYRQAAGRGLQLLFYSVGIGQISSEVPQNLSASRPQDRQFILSSKKLLLSDSGFYLCAWSAIKEKLFFGSGTQLSVL.

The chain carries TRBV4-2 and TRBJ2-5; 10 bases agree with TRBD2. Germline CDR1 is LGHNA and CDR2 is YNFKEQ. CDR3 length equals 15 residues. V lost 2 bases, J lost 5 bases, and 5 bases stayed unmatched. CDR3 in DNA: TGTGCCAGCAGCCAACCGGGACTAGCGAGCGAGACCCAGTACTTC. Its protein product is CASSQPGLASETQYF.